This T cell receptor beta chain was retrieved from a study of cytomegalovirus exposure and HLA in healthy donors. Whole-study findings and limits: Only CMV serostatus was available as immune exposure information.

The PCR was carried out with 60 Vbeta primers and 13 Jbeta primers. Repertoires were generated with immunoSEQ multiplex PCR, while TCRdb's copy carries only in-frame clones and drops some. In the table there are about 150,000 clones, 60% to 80% of which are singletons. A note on this clone: Its antigen remains unknown.

This sequence was found in a woman in her thirties in good health and CMV-seronegative. Sequenced input: PBMCs.

The CDR3 loop reads CASSLIGQYAYNEQFF. The CDR3 bases are TGCGCCAGCAGCTTGATTGGCCAGTACGCCTACAATGAGCAGTTCTTC. The genes are TRBV5-1 and TRBJ2-1; D is undetermined. The CDR3 totals 16 residues. V was trimmed by 1 base and J by 2 bases, leaving 13 bases between them. The V gene's germline CDR1 is SGHRS and CDR2 YFSETQ.